The next 5 T cell receptor beta chains were all read from a single sample in a study of Ad26.COV2.S vaccination and SARS-CoV-2 variants. TCRdb's table, derived via immunoSEQ multiplex PCR, lists solely in-frame clones and lacks some. The sample holds fewer than 400,000 clones, 75% to 90% seen once. Treatment given: around 19 received Ad26.COV2.S at low or high dose, single or two shots; roughly five received placebo; per-sample allocation not given. Sampling occurred on day 63 after the first vaccine or placebo injection. The source material was peripheral blood, sampled in a trial of Ad26.COV2.S vaccine versus placebo. The receptors originated from a person between 18 and 59 years old who received the Ad26.COV2.S COVID-19 vaccine or a placebo.

This chain joins TRBV6-1 and TRBJ1-1, with D uncertain. There are 15 residues in the CDR3. V was pared by 2 bases and J by 11 bases, with 21 bases between. From germline, CDR1 is MNHNS and CDR2 SASEGT. Written as DNA, the CDR3 is TGTGCCAGCAGTGAACTGTGGCAGGCCCTTTTGGGCGCTTTCTTT. This gives the protein CASSELWQALLGAFF.

The chain couples TRBV3-1 (or the pseudogene TRBV3-2) to TRBJ2-1, with D tentatively TRBD2 (5 bases). Germline V gene data show CDR1 as LGHDT and CDR2 as YNNKEL (reference sequence). V gave up 1 base and J gave up 1 base, with 8 bases separating them. The CDR3 sequence is 15 residues long. The chain's CDR3 is CASSQGKRSYNEQFF. Here the CDR3 DNA reads TGTGCCAGCAGCCAAGGGAAGCGGTCCTACAATGAGCAGTTCTTC.

The chain combines TRBV6-6 with TRBJ2-3, with 11 bases identical to TRBD2. CDR1 is MNHNY and CDR2 is SVGAGI in the germline V gene (reference sequence). The V and J ends lost 5 bases and 0 bases, in that order; junction bases with no gene match: 4. The CDR3 is 16 residues long. The CDR3 spells CASSRLAGSSTDTQYF. CDR3 nucleotide sequence: TGTGCCAGCAGTCGACTAGCGGGGTCTAGCACAGATACGCAGTATTTT.

The gene calls are TRBV7-9 and TRBJ2-3; D remains ambiguous. Germline V lookup: CDR1 SEHNR, CDR2 FQNEAQ (reference sequence). The CDR3 spans 9 residues. CDR3 nucleotides: TGTGCTGAAAGTGATACGCAGTATTTT. This codes for CAESDTQYF.

The chain has TRBV10-1 and TRBJ1-1; D remains unclear. This CDR3 has 17 residues. Germline CDR1 WNHNN, CDR2 SYGVQD (reference sequence). Trimming shortened V by 8 bases and J by 0 bases, and 22 bases separated the two germline ends. CDR3 coding DNA: TGCGCCAGCCTCTACCTCCGTATTGGTTATATGAACACTGAAGCTTTCTTT. Translating it yields CASLYLRIGYMNTEAFF.